One sample yielded the 11 T cell receptor beta chains listed below, sequenced in a study of T cells in Graves' hyperthyroidism and ophthalmopathy. RNA transcripts were the template for amplifying TCR beta CDR3 regions. HTBI primers drove first-round RT-PCR of the TCR CDR3. MiXCR was run by TCRdb on the multiplex PCR reads, yielding one entry per CDR3 protein. Of a few hundred thousand distinct CDR3 sequences in the sample, about 15% are singletons; the top ten hold roughly 5.7%. The sequencing input was blood. The receptors shown here come from a woman aged 25 to 39 with Graves' hyperthyroidism that later progressed to Graves' ophthalmopathy.

This clonotype was recorded at least ten times. The chain joins TRBV24-1 to TRBJ2-1; the D gene is possibly TRBD1 (6 bases). CDR3 length: 15 residues. Between the trimmed V and J ends, which lost 4 bases and 7 bases, there was a span of 16 bases. Looked up from germline, CDR1 is KGHDR and CDR2 is SFDVKD. The CDR3 DNA reads TGTGCCACCAGTGAGCCTTCCCCCAGGGGAAATGAGCAGTTCTTC. Its translation: CATSEPSPRGNEQFF.

J is TRBJ1-6 and V is TRBV20-1; 7 bases are a match to TRBD1. Germline V lookup: CDR1 DFQATT, CDR2 SNEGSKA (reference sequence). CDR3 length: 15 residues. Losses at the gene ends were 5 bases for V and 3 bases for J; bases not matched to a gene: 7. CDR3 nucleotide sequence: TGCAGTGCTGGAACCCCAGGGGGCTATAATTCACCCCTCCACTTT. Translating it yields CSAGTPGGYNSPLHF.

There are many counts of this clonotype. The chain carries TRBV27 and TRBJ2-3, with a possible D match to TRBD1 (5 bases). The CDR3 consists of 15 residues. Trimming took 2 bases from V and 2 from J, leaving 11 bases between them. Germline CDR1 MNHEY, CDR2 SMNVEV (reference sequence). This CDR3 reads CASSLRAQATDTQYF. The DNA for the CDR3 is TGTGCCAGCAGTTTACGGGCACAGGCCACAGATACGCAGTATTTT.

This clonotype was seen ten or more times. The chain recombines TRBV7-3 with TRBJ2-7; no reliable D call. The V end was cut by 2 bases, the J end by 5 bases, with 16 bases between. CDR1 is SGHTA, CDR2 FQGTGA, per germline. CDR3 size: 15 residues. The CDR3 nucleotides read TGTGCCAGCAGCTTATTCGCGGCAGGAAGGCACGAGCAGTACTTC. It translates to CASSLFAAGRHEQYF. The entire variable domain, with the rest obtained from reference TRBV7-3 and TRBJ2-7, is as follows: GAGVSQTPSNKVTEKGKYVELRCDPISGHTALYWYRQSLGQGPEFLIYFQGTGAADDSGLPNDRFFAVRPEGSVSTLKIQRTERGDSAVYLCASSLFAAGRHEQYFGPGTRLTVT.

This clonotype was seen ten or more times. The chain joins TRBV20-1 to TRBJ2-1; 8 nucleotides agree with TRBD1. Unmatched junction bases numbered 3, after V lost 3 bases and J lost 8 bases. Germline V gives CDR1 DFQATT, CDR2 SNEGSKA (reference sequence). The CDR3 length is 12 residues. CDR3 coding DNA: TGCAGTGCTAGGTTGGGACAGGATGAGCAGTTCTTC. The encoded protein is CSARLGQDEQFF.

At least ten counts were recorded for this clonotype. The chain links TRBV3-1 to TRBJ2-7; D is undetermined. The V end was cut by 4 bases, the J end by 5 bases, with 9 bases between. The germline gives CDR1 LGHDT, CDR2 YNNKEL (reference sequence). The CDR3 is 12 residues long. CDR3 amino acids: CASSRNSDEQYF. The CDR3 bases are TGTGCCAGCAGCCGGAATTCAGACGAGCAGTACTTC.

The chain has TRBV11-3 and TRBJ2-5, with 10 bases matching TRBD2. Germline V gives CDR1 SGHNT, CDR2 YENEEA. Trimming removed 8 bases from V and 4 bases from J; junction bases left unmatched: 16. CDR3 length: 17 amino acids. The CDR3 reads CASRRTASGSLGETQYF. CDR3 coding DNA: TGTGCCAGCCGCCGCACGGCTAGCGGGAGTCTTGGAGAGACCCAGTACTTC. Drawing the rest from reference TRBV11-3 and TRBJ2-5, the complete variable domain is EAGVVQSPRYKIIEKKQPVAFWCNPISGHNTLYWYLQNLGQGPELLIRYENEEAVDDSQLPKDRFSAERLKGVDSTLKIQPAELGDSAVYLCASRRTASGSLGETQYFGPGTRLLVL.

This clonotype has at least ten counts. This rearrangement joins TRBV2 to TRBJ2-3; D remains ambiguous. Trimming cost V 0 bases and J 6 bases, with 16 bases left between them. This CDR3 contains 16 residues. The V gene's germline CDR1 is SNHLY and CDR2 FYNNEI. The CDR3 nucleotides are TGTGCCAGCAGTGAAGCGCTTTTGTCTACACAGGATACGCAGTATTTT. The encoded protein is CASSEALLSTQDTQYF. Based on the CDR3 plus reference TRBV2 and TRBJ2-3, the full variable domain is EPEVTQTPSHQVTQMGQEVILRCVPISNHLYFYWYRQILGQKVEFLVSFYNNEISEKSEIFDDQFSVERPDGSNFTLKIRSTKLEDSAMYFCASSEALLSTQDTQYFGPGTRLTVL.

The rearrangement links TRBV20-1 to TRBJ1-5, with no clear D. CDR1 and CDR2 from the germline V gene are DFQATT and SNEGSKA (reference sequence). This CDR3 contains 13 residues. The germline V and J ends were trimmed by 6 bases and 3 bases, with 12 bases remaining between them. CDR3 in amino acids: CSATPGSNQPQHF. Here the CDR3 DNA reads TGCAGTGCCACGCCGGGCTCCAATCAGCCCCAGCATTTT.

This clonotype has more than one count but fewer than ten. The chain couples TRBV18 to TRBJ2-2, with D unresolved. This CDR3 contains 18 residues. Germline loops: CDR1 KGHSH, CDR2 LQKENI. V gave up 1 base and J gave up 0 bases, with 15 bases separating them. In DNA form, the CDR3 reads TGTGCCAGCTCACCACGGTTCTTAGCACCTTCGAACACCGGGGAGCTGTTTTTT. It codes for CASSPRFLAPSNTGELFF.

This clonotype was observed many times. The chain joins TRBV27 to TRBJ2-1, with 8 bases aligning to TRBD2. The germline V gene has CDR1 MNHEY and CDR2 SMNVEV (reference sequence). The CDR3 runs to 13 residues. Germline trimming cut 6 bases from V and 9 bases from J; bases unmatched to any gene: 7. DNA of the CDR3: TGTGCCAGCAGCCGGGGGGGGTTGGTTGAGCAGTTCTTC. It is translated as CASSRGGLVEQFF.